A selection of T cell receptor beta chains follows, all from one sample in a study of T cells in Graves' hyperthyroidism and ophthalmopathy. TCRdb re-derived calls from the multiplex PCR reads in MiXCR, one entry per CDR3 protein. The table has approximately 400,000 distinct CDR3 sequences, about a sixth seen once. The sequencing sample was made of blood. The receptors were sampled from a young woman with Graves' hyperthyroidism. Both conserved end residues are part of each CDR3. D genes are given only for firm matches. Not all rows give a size; the values are once, few, many and, for expanded clones, a class.

cdr3_aa: CSALRTYSYEQYF; cdr3_nt: TGCAGTGCTTTGAGAACCTACTCCTACGAGCAGTACTTC; d_call: .; v_call: TRBV20-1; j_call: TRBJ2-7; clone_size: many
cdr3_aa: CASSVQAGGPGGELFF; cdr3_nt: TGTGCCAGCAGCGTACAGGCGGGAGGGCCGGGCGGGGAGCTGTTTTTT; d_call: TRBD2; v_call: TRBV9; j_call: TRBJ2-2; clone_size: once
cdr3_aa: CASSLSPDMNTEAFF; cdr3_nt: TGCGCCAGCAGCTTGTCTCCAGACATGAACACTGAAGCTTTCTTT; d_call: .; v_call: TRBV5-1; j_call: TRBJ1-1; clone_size: many
cdr3_aa: CASSSREYYEQYF; cdr3_nt: TGTGCCAGCAGTTCAAGAGAGTACTACGAGCAGTACTTC; d_call: .; v_call: TRBV28; j_call: TRBJ2-7; clone_size: many
cdr3_aa: CASSSGVEKLFF; cdr3_nt: TGCGCCAGCAGTTCTGGGGTTGAAAAACTGTTTTTT; d_call: .; v_call: TRBV10-2; j_call: TRBJ1-4; clone_size: .
cdr3_aa: CASSQPGTGGRRYGYTF; cdr3_nt: TGTGCCAGCAGTCAACCCGGGACAGGGGGCCGGCGCTATGGCTACACCTTC; d_call: TRBD1; v_call: TRBV12-3/TRBV12-4; j_call: TRBJ1-2; clone_size: few
cdr3_aa: CASGQIQETQYF; cdr3_nt: TGTGCCTCGGGACAGATCCAAGAGACCCAGTACTTC; d_call: TRBD1; v_call: TRBV10-3; j_call: TRBJ2-5; clone_size: few
cdr3_aa: CASRPSAGSGLSYEQFF; cdr3_nt: TGTGCCAGCAGACCCAGCGCCGGTTCGGGGCTCTCCTATGAGCAGTTCTTC; d_call: .; v_call: TRBV12-3/TRBV12-4; j_call: TRBJ2-1; clone_size: many
cdr3_aa: CASSYSPGTEETQYF; cdr3_nt: TGTGCCAGCAGTTACTCCCCCGGGACAGAAGAGACCCAGTACTTC; d_call: TRBD1; v_call: TRBV6-2/TRBV6-3; j_call: TRBJ2-5; clone_size: many
cdr3_aa: CASSYGDSYYEQYF; cdr3_nt: TGTGCCAGCAGTTACGGTGACAGTTACTACGAGCAGTACTTC; d_call: .; v_call: TRBV6-2/TRBV6-3; j_call: TRBJ2-7; clone_size: .
cdr3_aa: CASSLHRSGGEQYF; cdr3_nt: TGTGCCAGCAGCTTACACAGGAGCGGAGGAGAGCAGTACTTC; d_call: .; v_call: TRBV11-2; j_call: TRBJ2-7; clone_size: many
cdr3_aa: CASSPRRDTEAFF; cdr3_nt: TGTGCCAGCAGCCCCCGCCGGGACACTGAAGCTTTCTTT; d_call: .; v_call: TRBV11-2; j_call: TRBJ1-1; clone_size: many
cdr3_aa: CASSLSGRTPSSEQYF; cdr3_nt: TGTGCCAGCAGCTTGAGCGGGAGAACCCCATCGAGCGAGCAGTACTTC; d_call: TRBD2; v_call: TRBV7-3; j_call: TRBJ2-7; clone_size: many
cdr3_aa: CASSLEGTGGYDTGELFF; cdr3_nt: TGCGCCAGCAGCTTGGAAGGGACAGGGGGCTACGACACCGGGGAGCTGTTTTTT; d_call: TRBD1; v_call: TRBV5-5; j_call: TRBJ2-2; clone_size: .
cdr3_aa: CSARSTAVEQFF; cdr3_nt: TGCAGTGCTAGGTCCACGGCGGTTGAGCAGTTCTTC; d_call: .; v_call: TRBV20-1; j_call: TRBJ2-1; clone_size: many
cdr3_aa: CASSQRSFTTDTQYF; cdr3_nt: TGTGCCAGCAGTCAAAGGTCCTTTACCACAGATACGCAGTATTTT; d_call: .; v_call: TRBV7-2; j_call: TRBJ2-3; clone_size: few
cdr3_aa: CASRDEEQYF; cdr3_nt: TGTGCCAGCAGAGACGAGGAGCAGTACTTC; d_call: .; v_call: TRBV6-2/TRBV6-3; j_call: TRBJ2-7; clone_size: few
cdr3_aa: CASSIARWIEDGRTQHF; cdr3_nt: TGTGCCAGTAGTATAGCCCGGTGGATCGAGGATGGTCGAACCCAGCATTTT; d_call: .; v_call: TRBV19; j_call: TRBJ1-5; clone_size: many
cdr3_aa: CASTSGSVYEQYF; cdr3_nt: TGTGCCAGCACTAGCGGGAGTGTCTACGAGCAGTACTTC; d_call: TRBD2; v_call: TRBV6-2/TRBV6-3; j_call: TRBJ2-7; clone_size: few
cdr3_aa: CASRSGTGLSGANVLTF; cdr3_nt: TGTGCCAGCAGGTCCGGGACAGGCCTCTCTGGGGCCAACGTCCTGACTTTC; d_call: TRBD1; v_call: TRBV6-2/TRBV6-3; j_call: TRBJ2-6; clone_size: .
cdr3_aa: CASSLDLSGYGYTF; cdr3_nt: TGTGCCAGCAGCTTAGACCTGAGTGGCTATGGCTACACCTTC; d_call: .; v_call: TRBV7-9; j_call: TRBJ1-2; clone_size: many
cdr3_aa: CASSPGRGGDEQFF; cdr3_nt: TGCGCCAGCAGCCCAGGACGCGGGGGGGATGAGCAGTTCTTC; d_call: TRBD2; v_call: TRBV5-1; j_call: TRBJ2-1; clone_size: few
cdr3_aa: CASSTRTSGGADTQYF; cdr3_nt: TGCGCCAGCAGCACTCGGACTAGCGGGGGGGCGGATACGCAGTATTTT; d_call: TRBD2; v_call: TRBV4-3; j_call: TRBJ2-3; clone_size: few
cdr3_aa: CASSVSPTRISNEKLFF; cdr3_nt: TGCGCCAGCAGCGTATCTCCAACCAGGATTTCTAATGAAAAACTGTTTTTT; d_call: .; v_call: TRBV4-1; j_call: TRBJ1-4; clone_size: few
cdr3_aa: CASSLAEMNTEAFF; cdr3_nt: TGTGCCAGCAGTTTAGCCGAGATGAACACTGAAGCTTTCTTT; d_call: .; v_call: TRBV28; j_call: TRBJ1-1; clone_size: .
cdr3_aa: CASSSKTKLLYNEQFF; cdr3_nt: TGCGCCAGCAGCTCTAAAACTAAGCTACTCTACAATGAGCAGTTCTTC; d_call: .; v_call: TRBV5-1; j_call: TRBJ2-1; clone_size: few
cdr3_aa: CASSVPGQGVGNTIYF; cdr3_nt: TGTGCCAGCAGCGTGCCGGGACAGGGTGTTGGAAACACCATATATTTT; d_call: TRBD1; v_call: TRBV4-2; j_call: TRBJ1-3; clone_size: few
cdr3_aa: CASSAGLAGGGDEQFF; cdr3_nt: TGTGCCAGCAGCGCGGGACTAGCGGGAGGCGGGGATGAGCAGTTCTTC; d_call: TRBD2; v_call: TRBV2; j_call: TRBJ2-1; clone_size: .
cdr3_aa: CASSPVQGASEQFF; cdr3_nt: TGTGCCAGCAGCCCCGTACAGGGGGCTAGTGAGCAGTTCTTC; d_call: TRBD1; v_call: TRBV7-9; j_call: TRBJ2-1; clone_size: few
cdr3_aa: CASTPEGTGWFSYTF; cdr3_nt: TGTGCCAGCACCCCAGAAGGGACAGGTTGGTTCTCCTACACCTTC; d_call: TRBD1; v_call: TRBV2; j_call: TRBJ1-2; clone_size: once